Sequencing of this T cell receptor (beta chain) was carried out in a study of CD8 T cells in ankylosing spondylitis. Notes on the study in general: Clones tied to disease were said to be significantly enriched in matched ankylosing spondylitis synovial fluid. Disease-linked clones bore a CD8+ phenotype, appearing relatively rarely in peripheral blood. It appeared that ankylosing spondylitis blood was characterized by a TCR beta motif of roughly 8 highly homologous variants.

Quantitative 5'-RACE with molecular barcodes produced the TCR beta libraries. TCRdb ran MiXCR on the 5' RACE reads and lists one entry per CDR3 protein. The sample includes several thousand distinct CDR3 sequences, under 2.5% seen only once; the top ten take less than 60%. In this sample, this clonotype turned up many times. What it recognizes is unknown. From germline, CDR1 is SGDLS and CDR2 YYNGEE. This CDR3 has 15 amino acids. V was cut by 1 base and J by 7 bases, with 15 bases left in between. This clonotype was sampled from a male donor with ankylosing spondylitis or in good health (not recorded which). The rearrangement joins TRBV9 to TRBJ2-4; D possibly corresponds to TRBD2 (5 bases). The sequenced sample was blood, either unsorted or a sorted T cell fraction (not recorded which). The CDR3 sequence: CASSVSGIGGNIQYF. The CDR3, as DNA: TGTGCCAGCAGCGTATCTGGAATTGGCGGGAACATTCAGTACTTC.